These 29 T cell receptor beta chains originate from one sample sequenced in a study of technical replicates of blood from a handful of donors. TCRdb keeps only in-frame clones here, not all; method: immunoSEQ multiplex PCR. The data show around 61,000 clones, more than 95% seen once. The material sequenced was T cells isolated from PBMCs. These receptors all come from a human donor in good health.

The rearrangement uses TRBV18 and TRBJ2-5, with TRBD2 matching 14 bases. The V segment lost 6 bases and the J segment 5 bases; nucleotides outside the gene matches: 17. The CDR3 runs 19 residues. Germline V gene data show CDR1 as KGHSH and CDR2 as LQKENI. The CDR3 protein is CASSKPGLAGVEFLETQYF. The CDR3, as DNA: TGTGCCAGCTCTAAACCGGGACTAGCGGGAGTGGAATTCTTGGAGACCCAGTACTTC. Combining the CDR3 with reference TRBV18 and TRBJ2-5 gives the whole variable domain NAGVMQNPRHLVRRRGQEARLRCSPMKGHSHVYWYRQLPEEGLKFMVYLQKENIIDESGMPKERFSAEFPKEGPSILRIQQVVRGDSAAYFCASSKPGLAGVEFLETQYFGPGTRLLVL.

The V gene is TRBV14, the J gene TRBJ1-1; 8 bases map to TRBD1. The CDR3 sequence is 15 residues long. With V trimmed by 4 bases and J by 1 base, 5 bases remained unmatched. Germline V gives CDR1 SGHDN, CDR2 FVKESK. The CDR3 reads CASSLRDRRNTEAFF. The CDR3 DNA sequence: TGTGCCAGCAGCCTCCGGGACAGGAGGAACACTGAAGCTTTCTTT. Supplemented by reference TRBV14 and TRBJ1-1, the full variable domain reads EAGVTQFPSHSVIEKGQTVTLRCDPISGHDNLYWYRRVMGKEIKFLLHFVKESKQDESGMPNNRFLAERTGGTYSTLKVQPAELEDSGVYFCASSLRDRRNTEAFFGQGTRLTVV.

The rearrangement joins TRBV5-1 to TRBJ1-5, with D possibly being TRBD1 (6 bases). The CDR3 is 15 residues long. Trimming removed 0 bases at V and 7 bases at J, with 14 bases between. Germline V gene data show CDR1 as SGHRS and CDR2 as YFSETQ. CDR3 amino acids: CASSLANREGQPQHF. The CDR3 DNA follows: TGCGCCAGCAGCTTGGCCAACAGGGAGGGACAGCCCCAGCATTTT.

The chain joins TRBV6-1 to TRBJ2-7, with TRBD1 matching over 9 bases. J gave up 5 bases and V 6 bases, and 11 bases lay outside the gene matches. The CDR3 is 15 amino acids. CDR1 and CDR2 from the germline V gene are MNHNS and SASEGT. The DNA of the CDR3 is TGTGCCAGCAGATTTATCGGGACAGGGAGCGACGAGCAGTACTTC. It translates to CASRFIGTGSDEQYF.

The chain employs TRBV9 and TRBJ1-1, with a weak D call TRBD1 (6 bases). The V gene lost 6 bases and the J gene lost 0 bases, with 15 bases spanning the gap. CDR3 length equals 15 residues. CDR1 and CDR2 (germline): SGDLS, YYNGEE. The CDR3 DNA follows: TGTGCCAGCACCGGGGGGGCGGGTTTGAACACTGAAGCTTTCTTT. Translation gives CASTGGAGLNTEAFF.

This sequence joins TRBV11-3 and TRBJ2-5, with unresolved D. The V end lost 5 bases, the J end lost 2 bases, and 18 bases lay between the germline ends. The CDR3 has 16 amino acids. Germline V gene data show CDR1 as SGHNT and CDR2 as YENEEA. The DNA of the CDR3 is TGTGCCAGCAGCCTCCGTGGTGCAGGCGATCAAGAGACCCAGTACTTC. Protein product: CASSLRGAGDQETQYF.

V is TRBV18 and J is TRBJ1-1, with no clear D. The germline gives CDR1 KGHSH, CDR2 LQKENI. V dropped 3 bases and J dropped 10 bases, with 21 bases sitting between them. CDR3 length: 15 amino acids. The CDR3 here is CASSPSGSLEVGAFF. Here the CDR3 DNA reads TGTGCCAGCTCACCCTCGGGGAGCCTTGAGGTCGGAGCTTTCTTT.

The chain links TRBV29-1 to TRBJ2-5; 8 bases agree with TRBD1. Germline loops: CDR1 SQVTM, CDR2 ANQGSEA. The CDR3 is 15 amino acids. After removal of 0 bases from V and 5 bases from J, the junction contained 8 bases not matched to a gene. For the CDR3, the DNA is TGCAGCGTTGAAGATCTGCTCAGGGGGCGGGAGACCCAGTACTTC. This gives the protein CSVEDLLRGRETQYF.

This clone was recorded once. The chain uses TRBV7-9 and TRBJ2-5; 14 positions match TRBD2. V gave up 5 bases and J gave up 5 bases; unmatched junction bases: 7. Germline assignment: CDR1 SEHNR and CDR2 FQNEAQ (reference sequence). CDR3 length: 16 residues. CDR3: CASSPGLAGGSETQYF. CDR3 sequence (DNA): TGTGCCAGCAGCCCAGGACTAGCGGGGGGTTCGGAGACCCAGTACTTC. The variable domain in full, completed from reference TRBV7-9 and TRBJ2-5, reads DTGVSQNPRHKITKRGQNVTFRCDPISEHNRLYWYRQTLGQGPEFLTYFQNEAQLEKSRLLSDRFSAERPKGSFSTLEIQRTEQGDSAMYLCASSPGLAGGSETQYFGPGTRLLVL.

The J gene is TRBJ2-7, the V gene TRBV6-6, with D perhaps TRBD1 (5 bases). CDR1 MNHNY and CDR2 SVGAGI come from the germline V gene (reference sequence). Trimming cost V 1 base and J 3 bases, with 16 bases left between them. CDR3 length: 16 residues. Written as DNA, the CDR3 is TGTGCCAGCAGTTACTGGGGCGCATCCACAGACTACGAGCAGTACTTC. Protein sequence: CASSYWGASTDYEQYF.

V usage is TRBV6-1 and J usage is TRBJ1-1, with D possibly matching TRBD1 (5 bases). Germline lookup yields CDR1 MNHNS and CDR2 SASEGT. The CDR3 has 11 amino acids. The V and J ends lost 8 bases and 10 bases respectively, with 14 bases between them. The CDR3 coding sequence is TGTGCCAGCTATGGGACGGGAGGAGCTTTCTTT. Translating gives CASYGTGGAFF.

Only one count was recorded for this clone. This chain joins TRBV5-8 and TRBJ2-7, with 7 bases that match TRBD1. The germline V gene has CDR1 SGHTS and CDR2 YDEGEE. V shed 3 bases, J shed 3 bases, and the junction held 15 bases outside the gene matches. The CDR3 loop spans 17 amino acids. CDR3 region: CASSSGRQGRLLYEQYF. DNA for the CDR3: TGTGCCAGCAGCTCTGGCAGACAGGGTCGCCTCCTCTACGAGCAGTACTTC.

This sequence joins TRBV27 and TRBJ2-5; TRBD2 agrees at 10 bases. Germline lookup yields CDR1 MNHEY and CDR2 SMNVEV (reference sequence). The V and J ends lost 8 bases and 4 bases, in that order; junction bases with no gene match: 7. CDR3 length: 14 residues. CDR3 nucleotide sequence: TGTGCCAGCCGGCTAGCGGGGGCAGGAGAGACCCAGTACTTC. It codes for CASRLAGAGETQYF.

The chain employs TRBV11-3 and TRBJ1-3, with D possibly TRBD1 on 5 matching bases. Trimming removed 3 bases from V and 0 bases from J, with 9 bases in between. CDR3 length: 15 amino acids. The germline V gene has CDR1 SGHNT and CDR2 YENEEA. The CDR3 region has the DNA TGTGCCAGCAGCTTTCGGGGGAGCTCTGGAAACACCATATATTTT. Amino acid sequence: CASSFRGSSGNTIYF.

The chain carries TRBV29-1 and TRBJ2-5, with D perhaps matching TRBD1 (8 bases). V lost 6 bases, J lost 5 bases, and 19 bases lay in between. Germline values: CDR1 SQVTM, CDR2 ANQGSEA. The CDR3 has 14 amino acids. In DNA form, the CDR3 reads TGCAGCGTCGCACAGGGGGGGACCATCGAGACCCAGTACTTC. Protein: CSVAQGGTIETQYF.

The CDR3 is CASSDPQGRQPQHF. DNA of the CDR3: TGTGCCAGTAGTGACCCACAGGGACGTCAGCCCCAGCATTTT. The J gene is TRBJ1-5, the V gene TRBV19, with D possibly being TRBD1 (6 bases). The CDR3 totals 14 residues. The germline V gene encodes CDR1 LNHDA and CDR2 SQIVND (reference sequence). V lost 5 bases and J 6 bases, leaving 14 bases between the germline ends.

V gene TRBV11-2 combines with J gene TRBJ1-6; no reliable D call. This CDR3 contains 12 residues. Germline V lookup: CDR1 SGHAT, CDR2 FQNNGV. V shed 3 bases and J shed 6 bases, with 3 bases lying between them. The CDR3 nucleotides are TGTGCCAGCAGCTTGAGTAATTCACCCCTCCACTTT. Translation: CASSLSNSPLHF. Full variable domain (outside the CDR3, taken from reference TRBV11-2 and TRBJ1-6): EAGVAQSPRYKIIEKRQSVAFWCNPISGHATLYWYQQILGQGPKLLIQFQNNGVVDDSQLPKDRFSAERLKGVDSTLKIQPAKLEDSAVYLCASSLSNSPLHFGNGTRLTVT.

This CDR3 is CASSPLQGTSGANVLTF. DNA of the CDR3: TGTGCCAGCAGCCCCCTCCAGGGTACCTCTGGGGCCAACGTCCTGACTTTC. The chain has TRBV11-2 and TRBJ2-6; possibly TRBD1 for D (5 bases). This CDR3 region has 17 residues. V gave up 5 bases and J gave up 0 bases, with 14 bases separating them. CDR1 and CDR2 from the germline V gene are SGHAT and FQNNGV.

This chain uses TRBV7-2 with TRBJ1-2; 7 positions agree with TRBD1. CDR1 and CDR2 from the germline V gene are SGHTA and FQGNSA. The V segment lost 3 bases and the J segment 2 bases; nucleotides outside the gene matches: 6. The CDR3 has 15 residues. CDR3 DNA sequence: TGTGCCAGCAGCTTCTCCGGGACAGACAACTATGGCTACACCTTC. This sequence encodes CASSFSGTDNYGYTF.

V gene TRBV2 combines with J gene TRBJ2-5; D gene uncertain. V was trimmed by 3 bases and J by 0 bases, leaving 26 bases between them. Germline V lookup: CDR1 SNHLY, CDR2 FYNNEI. This CDR3 has 20 amino acids. As DNA, the CDR3 is TGTGCCAGCAGTGAGGTGTCGCAGGTATACGATGATAAGTACCAAGAGACCCAGTACTTC. Translation: CASSEVSQVYDDKYQETQYF.

J is TRBJ1-5 and V is TRBV9; 12 bases are shared with TRBD1. Germline assignment: CDR1 SGDLS and CDR2 YYNGEE. CDR3 length: 15 amino acids. Trimming at V came to 3 bases and at J to 5 bases, leaving 3 bases not matched to a gene. The CDR3 reads CASSAGQGAYQPQHF. The CDR3 bases are TGTGCCAGCAGCGCGGGACAGGGGGCCTATCAGCCCCAGCATTTT.

The chain employs TRBV27 and TRBJ2-1; 7 positions match TRBD1. This CDR3 is built from 16 residues. Germline lookup yields CDR1 MNHEY and CDR2 SMNVEV (reference sequence). V was pared by 8 bases and J by 0 bases, with 10 bases of the junction left unmatched. The CDR3 region is CASVHTGTASYNEQFF. CDR3 in DNA: TGTGCCAGCGTCCATACAGGGACAGCCTCCTACAATGAGCAGTTCTTC.

This chain uses TRBV6-6 with TRBJ2-3, with D unresolved. Trimming removed 5 bases at V and 3 bases at J, with 6 bases between. This CDR3 region has 12 residues. CDR1 MNHNY and CDR2 SVGAGI come from the germline V gene (reference sequence). As DNA, the CDR3 is TGTGCCAGCAGTCCCCCTACAGATACGCAGTATTTT. It encodes CASSPPTDTQYF.

The V and J genes are TRBV2 and TRBJ2-7, with D possibly matching TRBD1 (5 bases). The CDR3 contains 11 residues. The V gene lost 7 bases and the J gene lost 3 bases, with 7 bases spanning the gap. Germline V gene data show CDR1 as SNHLY and CDR2 as FYNNEI. The CDR3 here is CASTTDYEQYF. The CDR3 DNA sequence: TGTGCCAGCACGACAGACTACGAGCAGTACTTC.

The chain joins TRBV6-1 to TRBJ2-7; the match to TRBD1 covers 7 bases. The ends lost 5 bases at V and 6 bases at J; junction bases unmatched: 7. The CDR3 runs 13 residues. Germline V CDR1 and CDR2: MNHNS, SASEGT. DNA for the CDR3: TGTGCCAGCAGTATGACAGGGTACAGCGAGCAGTACTTC. It yields the protein CASSMTGYSEQYF.

This chain uses TRBV28 with TRBJ1-1; D is possibly TRBD1 (6 bases). Germline assignment: CDR1 MDHEN and CDR2 SYDVKM. V was clipped by 7 bases and J by 0 bases, with 12 bases between them. CDR3 size: 14 residues. Here the CDR3 reads CASNAGAVNTEAFF. The CDR3 DNA is TGTGCCAGCAACGCGGGGGCGGTGAACACTGAAGCTTTCTTT.

The rearrangement uses TRBV2 and TRBJ1-2; 9 nucleotides line up with TRBD1. The length of the CDR3 is 13 residues. The J segment lost 8 bases and the V segment lost 8 bases, leaving 9 bases of the junction unmatched. The germline V gene encodes CDR1 SNHLY and CDR2 FYNNEI. The chain's CDR3 is CASGRQGERGYTF. The CDR3 DNA follows: TGTGCCAGCGGTCGACAGGGGGAAAGGGGCTACACCTTC. Supplemented by reference TRBV2 and TRBJ1-2, the full variable domain reads EPEVTQTPSHQVTQMGQEVILRCVPISNHLYFYWYRQILGQKVEFLVSFYNNEISEKSEIFDDQFSVERPDGSNFTLKIRSTKLEDSAMYFCASGRQGERGYTFGSGTRLTVV.

The chain joins TRBV7-3 to TRBJ1-2; 7 nucleotides align to TRBD1. The CDR3 sequence is 13 residues long. V was pared by 5 bases and J by 8 bases, with 8 bases of the junction left unmatched. The germline gives CDR1 SGHTA, CDR2 FQGTGA. The CDR3 sequence: CASSTQTGIGYTF. The CDR3 region has the DNA TGTGCCAGCAGCACCCAGACAGGGATAGGCTACACCTTC. Supplemented by reference TRBV7-3 and TRBJ1-2, the full variable domain reads GAGVSQTPSNKVTEKGKYVELRCDPISGHTALYWYRQSLGQGPEFLIYFQGTGAADDSGLPNDRFFAVRPEGSVSTLKIQRTERGDSAVYLCASSTQTGIGYTFGSGTRLTVV.

The chain is built from TRBV18 and TRBJ1-2; D call uncertain. With 0 bases removed from V and 8 bases from J, the gap between germline ends came to 16 bases. Germline-derived CDR1 and CDR2 are KGHSH and LQKENI. The CDR3 totals 15 residues. The CDR3 loop is CASSPPGGRLWGYTF. The DNA of the CDR3 is TGTGCCAGCTCACCACCGGGAGGGCGATTGTGGGGCTACACCTTC.